This entry lists 30 T cell receptor beta chains sequenced from one sample in a study of T cells in localized non-small cell lung cancer. Produced via immunoSEQ multiplex PCR; TCRdb's table is partial and in-frame only. The sample carries about 70,000 clones, 70% to 90% recorded once. This specimen consisted of peripheral blood, obtained before any cancer treatment. All receptors derive from a male donor older than 55 with stage III squamous cell lung carcinoma.

The V gene is TRBV19, the J gene TRBJ2-3, with 11 bases aligning to TRBD1. The CDR3 is 14 amino acids. Germline CDR1 LNHDA, CDR2 SQIVND (reference sequence). V trimming: 8 bases; J trimming: 3 bases; junction bases outside the gene matches: 4. CDR3 protein: CASADRGHTDTQYF. DNA for the CDR3: TGTGCCAGTGCGGACAGGGGGCATACAGATACGCAGTATTTT. Based on the CDR3 plus reference TRBV19 and TRBJ2-3, the full variable domain is DGGITQSPKYLFRKEGQNVTLSCEQNLNHDAMYWYRQDPGQGLRLIYYSQIVNDFQKGDIAEGYSVSREKKESFPLTVTSAQKNPTAFYLCASADRGHTDTQYFGPGTRLTVL.

The chain recombines TRBV30 with TRBJ1-4; 9 bases are a match to TRBD1. This CDR3 region has 13 residues. The germline V gene has CDR1 GTSNPN and CDR2 SVGIG (reference sequence). CDR3 sequence reads: CAWGDREAEKLFF. The CDR3 region has the DNA TGTGCTTGGGGGGACAGGGAAGCTGAAAAACTGTTTTTT.

V is TRBV11-3 and J is TRBJ2-5; TRBD1 matches 8 bases. The CDR3 contains 14 residues. Per the germline V gene, CDR1 is SGHNT and CDR2 is YENEEA. Losses at the gene ends were 5 bases for V and 5 bases for J; bases not matched to a gene: 7. The CDR3 reads CASSQPGQGETQYF. The CDR3 DNA is TGTGCCAGCAGCCAACCCGGACAGGGTGAGACCCAGTACTTC.

The chain has TRBV9 and TRBJ1-1, with 8 positions matching TRBD1. The CDR3 covers 15 residues. Looked up from germline, CDR1 is SGDLS and CDR2 is YYNGEE. Germline trimming cut 1 base from V and 0 bases from J; bases unmatched to any gene: 2. The CDR3 loop is CASSVSTGVNTEAFF. As DNA, the CDR3 is TGTGCCAGCAGCGTATCGACAGGGGTGAACACTGAAGCTTTCTTT.

This clone turned up a few times. CDR3 protein: CASSNGANSPLHF. CDR3 nucleotide sequence: TGTGCCAGCAGCAACGGGGCTAATTCACCCCTCCACTTT. V usage is TRBV7-3 and J usage is TRBJ1-6; TRBD1 is a possible D gene (5 bases). The CDR3 has 13 amino acids. Trimming shortened V by 5 bases and J by 6 bases, and 8 bases separated the two germline ends. Germline V CDR1 and CDR2: SGHTA, FQGTGA.

The chain couples TRBV27 to TRBJ1-6; the match to TRBD1 covers 9 bases. Trimming at V came to 4 bases and at J to 7 bases, leaving 2 bases not matched to a gene. CDR1 and CDR2 (germline): MNHEY, SMNVEV (reference sequence). CDR3 size: 14 residues. DNA for the CDR3: TGTGCCAGCAGTTCGGACAGGGGCAATTCACCCCTCCACTTT. It codes for CASSSDRGNSPLHF.

The chain uses TRBV6-1 and TRBJ1-3, with unresolved D. Trimming took 4 bases from V and 0 from J, leaving 10 bases between them. Germline-derived CDR1 and CDR2 are MNHNS and SASEGT. This CDR3 spans 15 amino acids. CDR3 sequence (DNA): TGTGCCAGCAGTGGATTACAGCTCTCTGGAAACACCATATATTTT. Protein product: CASSGLQLSGNTIYF.

The rearrangement links TRBV6-6 to TRBJ2-3; D is perhaps TRBD2 (6 bases). From germline, CDR1 is MNHNY and CDR2 SVGAGI (reference sequence). CDR3 length equals 15 residues. Trimming cost V 4 bases and J 2 bases, with 13 bases left between them. The CDR3 bases are TGTGCCAGCAGTTCCACCGGGACTCCCACAGATACGCAGTATTTT. This codes for CASSSTGTPTDTQYF.

Here the CDR3 DNA reads TGTGCCAGTACCGGACGGGTTGGAGATTCACCCCTCCACTTT. This gives the protein CASTGRVGDSPLHF. This chain uses TRBV19 with TRBJ1-6; D remains ambiguous. The germline V and J ends were trimmed by 7 bases and 8 bases, with 15 bases remaining between them. This CDR3 is 14 amino acids long. Germline V gene sequence: CDR1 LNHDA, CDR2 SQIVND (reference sequence).

The V gene is TRBV5-1, the J gene TRBJ2-3; possible D gene TRBD2, 6 bases. CDR3 length: 15 amino acids. Deletions cut 3 bases from V and 7 bases from J, with 18 bases between. The germline gives CDR1 SGHRS, CDR2 YFSETQ. The CDR3 protein is CASSSAGTLGNTQYF. The CDR3 nucleotides are TGCGCCAGCAGCTCGGCCGGGACTTTGGGTAATACGCAGTATTTT.

The V gene is TRBV6-1, the J gene TRBJ1-1; D unclear. The CDR3 has 13 amino acids. CDR1 and CDR2 from the germline V gene are MNHNS and SASEGT. Between the trimmed V and J ends, which lost 6 bases and 1 base, there was a span of 9 bases. The CDR3 region has the DNA TGTGCCAGCAGCGTGGTCAGGAACACTGAAGCTTTCTTT. It codes for CASSVVRNTEAFF.

The V call is TRBV5-4, the J call TRBJ2-7, with D uncertain. Trimming cost V 0 bases and J 1 base, with 8 bases left between them. Germline CDR1 is SGHNT and CDR2 is YYREEE (reference sequence). CDR3 length: 14 amino acids. Here the CDR3 DNA reads TGTGCCAGCAGCTTGGTGGGCGGATCCTACGAGCAGTACGTC. Amino acid sequence: CASSLVGGSYEQYV.

CDR3 DNA: TGTGCCAGCAGCCTGGGACAGCTCCATTATCAGCCCCAGCATTTT. Protein: CASSLGQLHYQPQHF. The chain joins TRBV5-4 to TRBJ1-5; the match to TRBD1 covers 7 bases. V lost 4 bases, J lost 5 bases, and 9 bases stayed unmatched. This CDR3 contains 15 residues. Germline-derived CDR1 and CDR2 are SGHNT and YYREEE (reference sequence).

The chain links TRBV4-2 to TRBJ2-4, with 9 bases matching TRBD1. Germline V CDR1 and CDR2: LGHNA, YNFKEQ. The V gene end was trimmed by 0 bases and the J gene end by 16 bases; junction bases not matched to a gene: 13. The CDR3 is 15 residues long. The CDR3, as DNA: TGTGCCAGCAGCCAAGAGATCGAGGAGGACAGGGGCCTATACTTC. This gives the protein CASSQEIEEDRGLYF.

This chain's CDR3 is CASSTWDGVGEAFF. The CDR3 DNA follows: TGTGCCAGCAGCACTTGGGACGGGGTGGGTGAAGCTTTCTTT. The rearrangement links TRBV9 to TRBJ1-1, with a tentative D call TRBD1 (5 bases). The V gene lost 4 bases and the J gene lost 7 bases, with 17 bases spanning the gap. The CDR3 has 14 residues. Germline CDR1 SGDLS, CDR2 YYNGEE.

The CDR3 bases are TGTGCCAGCTCACCAGAGACATTGAACACTGAAGCTTTCTTT. Translating gives CASSPETLNTEAFF. The gene calls are TRBV18 and TRBJ1-1, with D hard to call. CDR1 and CDR2 (germline): KGHSH, LQKENI. The CDR3 totals 14 residues. Trimming removed 2 bases from V and 0 bases from J, with 7 bases in between. Based on the CDR3 plus reference TRBV18 and TRBJ1-1, the full variable domain is NAGVMQNPRHLVRRRGQEARLRCSPMKGHSHVYWYRQLPEEGLKFMVYLQKENIIDESGMPKERFSAEFPKEGPSILRIQQVVRGDSAAYFCASSPETLNTEAFFGQGTRLTVV.

This clone was counted once. The CDR3 bases are TGTGCCAGCAGCCCAGAGGAGGGGTTTGGGACTGAAGCTTTCTTT. It translates to CASSPEEGFGTEAFF. The gene calls are TRBV5-4 and TRBJ1-1, with D possibly being TRBD1 (5 bases). Germline values: CDR1 SGHNT, CDR2 YYREEE (reference sequence). This CDR3 spans 15 amino acids. V shed 4 bases and J shed 5 bases, with 18 bases lying between them. The full variable domain, with the rest looked up from reference TRBV5-4 and TRBJ1-1, is ETGVTQSPTHLIKTRGQQVTLRCSSQSGHNTVSWYQQALGQGPQFIFQYYREEENGRGNFPPRFSGLQFPNYSSELNVNALELDDSALYLCASSPEEGFGTEAFFGQGTRLTVV.

The chain carries TRBV7-8 and TRBJ2-2, with 11 bases identical to TRBD2. This CDR3 has 18 residues. The germline V gene has CDR1 SGHVS and CDR2 FQNEAQ. Trimming removed 5 bases from V and 0 bases from J; junction bases left unmatched: 8. CDR3 in DNA: TGTGCCAGCAGCCACAGACTAGCGGGGACTACGAACACCGGGGAGCTGTTTTTT. Protein product: CASSHRLAGTTNTGELFF. Full variable domain (rest looked up from reference TRBV7-8 and TRBJ2-2): GAGVSQSPRYKVAKRGQDVALRCDPISGHVSLFWYQQALGQGPEFLTYFQNEAQLDKSGLPSDRFFAERPEGSVSTLKIQRTQQEDSAVYLCASSHRLAGTTNTGELFFGEGSRLTVL.

The chain links TRBV7-6 to TRBJ2-5; D possibly corresponds to TRBD1 (5 bases). This CDR3 spans 14 amino acids. CDR1 is SGHVS, CDR2 FNYEAQ, per germline. V was trimmed by 1 base and J by 5 bases, leaving 11 bases between them. The CDR3: CASSLVGQRETQYF. CDR3 nucleotide sequence: TGTGCCAGCAGCTTAGTTGGACAACGGGAGACCCAGTACTTC. The variable domain in full, completed from reference TRBV7-6 and TRBJ2-5, reads GAGVSQSPRYKVTKRGQDVALRCDPISGHVSLYWYRQALGQGPEFLTYFNYEAQQDKSGLPNDRFSAERPEGSISTLTIQRTEQRDSAMYRCASSLVGQRETQYFGPGTRLLVL.

The rearrangement links TRBV6-5 to TRBJ1-1, with D unresolved. Germline CDR1 reads MNHEY; CDR2 reads SVGAGI. The V end was cut by 5 bases, the J end by 5 bases, with 9 bases between. The CDR3 length is 12 residues. CDR3 region: CASSPTQTEAFF. CDR3 nucleotide sequence: TGTGCCAGCAGTCCTACACAGACTGAAGCTTTCTTT.

In its sample, this clone was seen once. The CDR3 DNA reads as TGTGCCAGCAGCTTAGGGCAAAACTATGGCTACACCTTC. It specifies CASSLGQNYGYTF. This chain uses TRBV7-8 with TRBJ1-2; D unresolved. The V gene lost 1 base and the J gene lost 2 bases, with 5 bases spanning the gap. The V gene's germline CDR1 is SGHVS and CDR2 FQNEAQ. The CDR3 covers 13 residues.

V and J are TRBV6-1 and TRBJ2-1; 7 bases agree with TRBD2. The CDR3 totals 14 residues. Germline CDR1 reads MNHNS; CDR2 reads SASEGT. The junction had 6 bases not matched to a gene; V was cut back by 6 bases and J by 4 bases. The CDR3 DNA reads as TGTGCCAGCAGCCTTAGCGGGCGATACAATGAGCAGTTCTTC. Amino acid sequence: CASSLSGRYNEQFF.

This clone was picked up one time. The genes are TRBV7-9 and TRBJ2-5; D call uncertain. From germline, CDR1 is SEHNR and CDR2 FQNEAQ (reference sequence). CDR3 length equals 15 residues. V was cut by 0 bases and J by 2 bases, with 10 bases left in between. The CDR3 bases are TGTGCCAGCAGCTTAGCAGAAGCTATACAAGAGACCCAGTACTTC. Protein product: CASSLAEAIQETQYF.

This chain links TRBV25-1 with TRBJ2-2; 8 bases match TRBD1. CDR3 length: 15 amino acids. Germline values: CDR1 MGHDK, CDR2 SYGVNS. J was trimmed by 6 bases and V by 2 bases; bases with no gene match: 5. The CDR3 is CASSETGGPAGELFF. Here the CDR3 DNA reads TGTGCCAGCAGTGAAACAGGGGGTCCCGCCGGGGAGCTGTTTTTT.

This chain links TRBV4-1 with TRBJ2-4, with 10 bases identical to TRBD1. V was clipped by 0 bases and J by 2 bases; unmatched bases: 13. The CDR3 is 20 amino acids. The germline CDR1 and CDR2 sequences are MGHRA and YSYEKL. Written as DNA, the CDR3 is TGCGCCAGCAGCCAAGATCCGGGACAGGGGACCTTAACATCCAAAAACATTCAGTACTTC. Translating it yields CASSQDPGQGTLTSKNIQYF.

The gene calls are TRBV5-8 and TRBJ2-1; D unresolved. The V gene's germline CDR1 is SGHTS and CDR2 YDEGEE. V lost 3 bases, J lost 0 bases, and 13 bases lay in between. The CDR3 runs 16 residues. The CDR3 nucleotides read TGTGCCAGCAGCTCCGGAATATTCGGCTCCTACAATGAGCAGTTCTTC. Protein product: CASSSGIFGSYNEQFF.

The chain has TRBV10-2 and TRBJ1-3, with 7 bases matching TRBD1. V shed 4 bases and J 0 bases; nucleotides not matched to a gene: 3. Germline assignment: CDR1 WSHSY and CDR2 SAAADI. The CDR3 contains 15 residues. The CDR3 here is CASSASGGSGNTIYF. CDR3 coding DNA: TGCGCCAGCAGTGCATCAGGGGGCTCTGGAAACACCATATATTTT.

The table lists this clone with a count of one. J is TRBJ2-3 and V is TRBV7-2; D is possibly TRBD1 (5 bases). The CDR3 length is 14 residues. Trimming shortened V by 5 bases and J by 2 bases, and 11 bases separated the two germline ends. Germline V lookup: CDR1 SGHTA, CDR2 FQGNSA. This CDR3 is CASSLPTVTDTQYF. Written as DNA, the CDR3 is TGTGCCAGCAGCCTCCCGACAGTCACAGATACGCAGTATTTT.

The CDR3 DNA reads TGTGCCAGCAGTGTGTTGGGCGTAGCGGCTAGCACAGATACGCAGTATTTT. Its translation: CASSVLGVAASTDTQYF. The rearrangement uses TRBV5-6 and TRBJ2-3; D might be TRBD2 (6 bases). V lost 5 bases and J lost 0, with 19 bases in between. The CDR3 sequence is 17 residues long. Germline V gene lookup returns CDR1 SGHDT and CDR2 YYEEEE.

The chain employs TRBV7-7 and TRBJ1-2; D might be TRBD1 (5 bases). CDR3 length: 12 amino acids. The germline gives CDR1 SSHAT, CDR2 FNYEAQ (reference sequence). Trimming shortened V by 1 base and J by 9 bases, and 9 bases separated the two germline ends. The CDR3 sequence: CASSLGGGRYTF. CDR3 nucleotides: TGTGCCAGCAGCTTAGGCGGGGGTCGCTACACCTTC.